Below are 4 T cell receptor beta chains sequenced from a single sample in a study of CD8 T cells in ankylosing spondylitis (dated by TCRdb to the late 2010s). Their antigens are not known. Overall study outcomes, separate from this receptor: A TCR beta motif of 7 or 8 highly homologous amino acid variants appeared characteristic of blood from ankylosing spondylitis patients.

Library preparation employed 5' RACE. Sequenced using an Illumina HiSeq 2500. TCRdb cleaned the public reads at Q25 with fastp, built clones with MiXCR and kept in-frame beta chains. Rows merge per CDR3 protein into single entries with the most common DNA and genes. The sample table lists hundreds of thousands of distinct CDR3 sequences, approximately 12% of them with a count of one. The ten most abundant clones make up around 0.51% of the sample. Sequences were obtained from blood, either unsorted or a sorted T cell fraction (not recorded which). The source of these receptors is a male donor with ankylosing spondylitis.

The chain couples TRBV20-1 to TRBJ2-1, with TRBD2 matching over 10 bases. V was clipped by 6 bases and J by 5 bases; unmatched bases: 10. This CDR3 spans 15 amino acids. Germline lookup yields CDR1 DFQATT and CDR2 SNEGSKA (reference sequence). CDR3 nucleotide sequence: TGCAGTGCCCTAGGACTAGCGGTCTGGGACAATGAGCAGTTCTTC. This codes for CSALGLAVWDNEQFF.

The genes are TRBV27 and TRBJ1-6; D uncertain. Trimming pared 5 bases from V and 5 bases from J, leaving 13 bases between. This CDR3 spans 15 amino acids. Germline values: CDR1 MNHEY, CDR2 SMNVEV (reference sequence). The DNA of the CDR3 is TGTGCCAGCAGTCTAACCCGAGGGAATAATTCACCCCTCCACTTT. It codes for CASSLTRGNNSPLHF.

This clonotype was detected only a few times. The rearrangement joins TRBV5-1 to TRBJ2-1, with 8 bases fitting TRBD2. Germline CDR1 and CDR2: SGHRS and YFSETQ. CDR3 length: 14 residues. V gave up 6 bases and J gave up 3 bases; unmatched junction bases: 5. In DNA, the CDR3 is TGCGCCAGCACTTCCGGGGGGGACTACAATGAGCAGTTCTTC. The encoded protein is CASTSGGDYNEQFF.

The genes are TRBV29-1 and TRBJ1-1, with D perhaps TRBD1 (6 bases). V was trimmed by 6 bases and J by 3 bases, leaving 14 bases between them. Germline CDR1 reads SQVTM; CDR2 reads ANQGSEA. This CDR3 is 13 amino acids long. CDR3 nucleotide sequence: TGCAGCGTGCCATACCGGGGGCACACTGAAGCTTTCTTT. The encoded protein is CSVPYRGHTEAFF.